This T cell receptor (beta chain) was captured by sequencing in a study of beta chain features in type 1 diabetes. Overall study: Researchers looked at fewer than 120,000,000 sorted cells across all samples.

Expressed TCRB transcripts were sequenced after all isolated RNA was converted to cDNA. Clones were read by immunoSEQ multiplex PCR, and TCRdb kept only the in-frame ones, dropping some. In the table there are fewer than 250,000 clones, roughly an eighth of which are singletons. Germline V gene lookup returns CDR1 MGHDK and CDR2 SYGVNS. This CDR3 region has 17 residues. Germline trimming cut 3 bases from V and 2 bases from J; bases unmatched to any gene: 6. This clone has just a few counts. The chain is built from TRBV25-1 and TRBJ2-1; 11 nucleotides agree with TRBD2. The source is a woman aged 35 to 49 in good health. The material sequenced was naive CD4+ T cells from blood. CDR3 amino acids: CASSDLSSGGPYNEQFF. As DNA, the CDR3 is TGTGCCAGCAGTGACCTCTCTAGCGGGGGGCCCTACAATGAGCAGTTCTTC.